Sequencing of this TCR beta chain was carried out in a study of CD8 T cells in Susac syndrome. TEMRA cells underwent FACS enrichment and CD8+ and CD4+ T cells underwent negative isolation. There are 15 residues in the CDR3. V lost 5 bases and J lost 0; bases outside the gene matches: 4. Germline V gene sequence: CDR1 MNHEY, CDR2 SMNVEV (reference sequence). Reverse transcription of roughly 0.5 to 1 ug RNA was performed with random hexamers. Each CDR3 protein is one row after TCRdb ran MiXCR on the immunoSEQ multiplex PCR reads. The sample yields 150,000 to 200,000 distinct CDR3 sequences, 85% to 95% seen once.

The gene calls are TRBV27 and TRBJ2-1; 7 bases are a match to TRBD1. The TCR originated in a human donor with Susac syndrome. Sequenced sample: CD4+ T cells from PBMCs. CDR3 nucleotides: TGTGCCAGCAGTAAGGGACAGAGCTCCTACAATGAGCAGTTCTTC. It codes for CASSKGQSSYNEQFF.